This TCR beta chain derives from a study of T-cell reconstitution after alpha-beta-depleted transplantation in children. TCRbeta library construction was performed incorporating unique molecular identifiers. TCRdb analysed the PCR reads with MiXCR anew, one entry per CDR3 protein. Of some 300,000 distinct CDR3 sequences in the sample, 6.5% to 9% are singletons; the top ten hold about 9.3%. The germline V gene has CDR1 MDHEN and CDR2 SYDVKM. V lost 1 base to trimming and J lost 4 bases, with 11 bases between them. The CDR3 is 14 amino acids. Study outcomes and limitations: Two months or so post-transplant, alpha-beta T cells reportedly derived from several hundred expanded graft clones. Hyperexpanded clones declined; after one year, newly produced T cells mostly supplied diversity.

This clonotype came up many times. Its antigen is not known. The sample in question was peripheral blood, obtained 360 days after TCRalphabeta/CD19-depleted stem cell transplant. V is TRBV28 and J is TRBJ2-7, with D possibly matching TRBD2 (6 bases). The receptor's source is a female patient aged 2 to 10 who had a stem cell transplant for Fanconi anemia, so the T cells may come from the graft donor. For the CDR3, the DNA is TGTGCCAGCAGTTTATACGGGGGAGCATACGAGCAGTACTTC. Residues: CASSLYGGAYEQYF.